This TCR beta chain was obtained from a study of shared clonotypes between healthy human individuals. Study background: Each donor contributed plates that comprised three CD4 naive, three CD4 memory, two CD8 naive and one CD8 memory.

Clones were read by immunoSEQ multiplex PCR, and TCRdb kept only the in-frame ones, dropping some. The repertoire holds millions of clones, approximately 92% seen once, with roughly 0.15% in the top ten. The V gene lost 4 bases and the J gene lost 0 bases, with 8 bases spanning the gap. From germline, CDR1 is SGHDT and CDR2 YYEEEE. The CDR3 totals 14 residues. The sequencing input was naive CD4+ T cells sorted from blood. Subset given: CD45RA+ positively selected. The rearrangement joins TRBV5-6 to TRBJ1-5; tentatively, D is TRBD1 (5 bases). The source is a man younger than 35 in good health. In nucleotides, the CDR3 is TGTGCCAGCAGCGGGACGGTTAGCAATCAGCCCCAGCATTTT. The encoded protein is CASSGTVSNQPQHF.